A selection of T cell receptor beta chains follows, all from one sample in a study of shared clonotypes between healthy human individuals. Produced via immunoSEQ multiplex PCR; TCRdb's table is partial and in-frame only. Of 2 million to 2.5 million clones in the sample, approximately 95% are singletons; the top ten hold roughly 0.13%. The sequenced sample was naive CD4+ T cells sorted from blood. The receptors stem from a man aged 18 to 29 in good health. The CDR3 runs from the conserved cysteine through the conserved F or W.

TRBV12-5	CASGRDSWYQETQYF
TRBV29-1	CSVGQNQETQYF
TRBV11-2	CASSLGGLARTDTQYF
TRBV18	CASSPPGQGDYEQYF
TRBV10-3	CAISPQGHSSYNEQFF
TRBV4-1	CASSQGSLAGSTDTQYF
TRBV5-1	CASSELAGTDTQYF
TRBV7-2	CASSLEQGRFTEAFF
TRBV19	CASSTDTGWLYGYTF
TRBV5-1	CASSLSPDQPQHF
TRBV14	CASSQKGNRGNIQYF
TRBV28	CASSLSVTSGRAVGQETQYF
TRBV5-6	CASSFLVGGYTF
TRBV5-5	CASSLSSGYEQYF
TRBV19	CASSNEDVPYGYTF
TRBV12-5	CASGQGPYGYTF
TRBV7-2	CASSPTFSETQYF
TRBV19	CASSATGGNPLHF
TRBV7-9	CASSFTSGSWYEQYF
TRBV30	CAWDSGLSYEQYF
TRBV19	CASSPVKQAYGYTF
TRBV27	CASRALDLLQETQYF
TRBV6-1	CATGTYSLHEQYF
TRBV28	CASSRQVPDQHF
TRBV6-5	CASSYGGPPDEKLFF
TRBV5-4	CASSLSLAYNEQFF